The 28 T cell receptor beta chains reported below all come from one sample, sequenced in a study of T cells after yellow fever vaccination. MiXCR, applied by TCRdb to the 5' RACE reads, yields one record per CDR3 protein. The sample yields some 150,000 distinct CDR3 sequences, more than 6.5% seen once. The starting material was CD4+ T cells sorted from PBMCs, obtained 10 days after the yellow fever booster vaccination. These receptor sequences come from a man aged 30-40 years who received the YFV17D yellow fever vaccine.

The sample holds many counts of this clonotype. The CDR3 DNA reads TGTGCCAGCTCACCACCGGACACTGAAGCTTTCTTT. Encoded protein: CASSPPDTEAFF. The chain carries TRBV18 and TRBJ1-1; D gene ambiguous. The CDR3 loop spans 12 amino acids. Per germline, CDR1 KGHSH and CDR2 LQKENI. The V end lost 0 bases, the J end lost 3 bases, and 2 bases lay between the germline ends.

In this sample, this clonotype turned up many times. This chain joins TRBV18 and TRBJ2-7, with 9 bases aligning to TRBD2. The V gene's germline CDR1 is KGHSH and CDR2 LQKENI. The CDR3 is 19 residues long. Unmatched junction bases numbered 16, after V lost 1 base and J lost 3 bases. The CDR3 protein is CASSPRDARVVSGSYEQYF. DNA for the CDR3: TGTGCCAGCTCACCACGGGATGCCCGTGTCGTTAGCGGGAGCTACGAGCAGTACTTC.

The chain uses TRBV11-2 and TRBJ2-5, with 7 nucleotides matching TRBD2. Germline V gene sequence: CDR1 SGHAT, CDR2 FQNNGV. This CDR3 has 14 amino acids. J was trimmed by 4 bases and V by 5 bases; bases with no gene match: 7. The CDR3 region is CASSPGLVGETQYF. CDR3 nucleotide sequence: TGTGCCAGCAGCCCCGGACTAGTCGGAGAGACCCAGTACTTC.

This clonotype was found many times. The chain is built from TRBV7-2 and TRBJ2-7; TRBD1 is a possible D gene (5 bases). V was pared by 10 bases and J by 3 bases, with 19 bases between. The CDR3 runs 14 residues. Germline values: CDR1 SGHTA, CDR2 FQGNSA. The CDR3 DNA is TGTGCCACCCAGGCAGGGCCTGGTTTCTACGAGCAGTACTTC. It codes for CATQAGPGFYEQYF.

On this clonotype: A much more abundant neighbour one base away suggests this may be a read error. CDR3 protein: CCARDGSRQGGSYEQYF. CDR3 nucleotide sequence: TGCTGTGCTAGAGATGGGTCCCGACAGGGAGGCTCCTACGAGCAGTACTTC. The gene calls are TRBV20-1 and TRBJ2-7; the D gene is possibly TRBD1 (7 bases). The germline gives CDR1 DFQATT, CDR2 SNEGSKA (reference sequence). The CDR3 sequence is 17 residues long.

This clonotype was observed at least ten times. The chain has TRBV7-6 and TRBJ2-5; 13 bases agree with TRBD2. Germline V gives CDR1 SGHVS, CDR2 FNYEAQ. Trimming took 1 base from V and 5 from J; bases not matched to a gene: 4. The CDR3 has 16 residues. The chain's CDR3 is CASSLVGTSGKETQYF. The CDR3 coding sequence is TGTGCCAGCAGCTTAGTCGGGACTAGCGGGAAGGAGACCCAGTACTTC.

This clonotype was counted ten times or more. The rearrangement uses TRBV6-2 or TRBV6-3 and TRBJ1-5; no clear D. Germline assignment: CDR1 MNHEY and CDR2 SVGEGT. The germline V and J ends were trimmed by 6 bases and 1 base, with 13 bases remaining between them. This CDR3 contains 15 residues. CDR3 region: CASRPSLHSNQPQHF. The CDR3 bases are TGTGCCAGCAGACCATCCTTGCACAGCAATCAGCCCCAGCATTTT.

This clonotype came up many times. The chain has TRBV5-6 and TRBJ1-4, with no clear D. This CDR3 region has 14 residues. Germline V gene data show CDR1 as SGHDT and CDR2 as YYEEEE. Trimming shortened V by 4 bases and J by 8 bases, and 15 bases separated the two germline ends. In DNA, the CDR3 is TGTGCCAGCAGCCCGGACGGACTAAGGGAAAAACTGTTTTTT. As protein: CASSPDGLREKLFF.

This clonotype was counted many times. The chain is built from TRBV20-1 and TRBJ2-7; TRBD2 is a possible D gene (5 bases). V gave up 3 bases and J gave up 8 bases, with 23 bases separating them. Germline lookup yields CDR1 DFQATT and CDR2 SNEGSKA (reference sequence). The CDR3 runs to 15 residues. The CDR3 loop reads CSARADGETYNKQYF. The CDR3 DNA reads TGCAGTGCTAGGGCTGACGGGGAGACCTACAACAAGCAGTACTTC.

There are many counts of this clonotype. The junction differs from germline at one of its ends, possibly a read error. V and J are TRBV20-1 and TRBJ2-7; D unclear. Germline CDR1 DFQATT, CDR2 SNEGSKA (reference sequence). This CDR3 is built from 13 residues. The CDR3 region has the DNA TGCAGTGCTAGCCCCCTAGACTCCCACGAGCAGTACTTC. It translates to CSASPLDSHEQYF.

This clonotype was seen only a few times. This chain joins TRBV5-1 and TRBJ2-7, with 9 bases that match TRBD2. J was trimmed by 5 bases and V by 0 bases; bases with no gene match: 12. Germline CDR1 SGHRS, CDR2 YFSETQ. The CDR3 has 17 amino acids. This chain's CDR3 is CASSLGSSLAGKHEQYF. The CDR3 coding sequence is TGCGCCAGCAGCTTGGGAAGCTCTCTAGCGGGAAAGCACGAGCAGTACTTC.

This clonotype showed up many times. The chain carries TRBV7-9 and TRBJ2-1; tentatively, D is TRBD2 (5 bases). The CDR3 loop spans 16 amino acids. The germline V gene has CDR1 SEHNR and CDR2 FQNEAQ (reference sequence). Trimming removed 1 base at V and 4 bases at J, with 14 bases between. Here the CDR3 DNA reads TGTGCCAGCAGCTTAGGCGGGCGAGGGCGGTACAATGAGCAGTTCTTC. Protein product: CASSLGGRGRYNEQFF.

This clonotype was detected many times. J is TRBJ2-5 and V is TRBV4-2; 8 nucleotides match TRBD2. The length of the CDR3 is 15 residues. The J segment lost 4 bases and the V segment lost 3 bases, leaving 7 bases of the junction unmatched. Germline V gene data show CDR1 as LGHNA and CDR2 as YNFKEQ. CDR3 sequence (DNA): TGTGCCAGCAGCCAGTTAAGCGGGAGAGGAGAGACCCAGTACTTC. It encodes CASSQLSGRGETQYF.

This clonotype occurred many times. The gene calls are TRBV12-3 or TRBV12-4 and TRBJ2-3, with 11 positions matching TRBD2. J gave up 6 bases and V 6 bases, and 14 bases lay outside the gene matches. The CDR3 sequence is 17 residues long. Here the CDR3 DNA reads TGTGCCAGCAGCACGCGGTCCTCACTAGCGGGAGCGGATACGCAGTATTTT. Its translation: CASSTRSSLAGADTQYF.

This sequence joins TRBV5-4 and TRBJ2-3; D is unclear. V was cut by 2 bases and J by 6 bases, with 16 bases left in between. Germline values: CDR1 SGHNT, CDR2 YYREEE (reference sequence). The CDR3 sequence is 15 residues long. The CDR3 DNA reads as TGTGCCAGCAGCTTTCCCGGAGCCCTCCAGGATACGCAGTATTTT. This translates into CASSFPGALQDTQYF.

In this sample, this clonotype turned up many times. J is TRBJ2-7 and V is TRBV20-1, with D hard to call. Germline-derived CDR1 and CDR2 are DFQATT and SNEGSKA (reference sequence). The CDR3 consists of 12 residues. Trimming stripped 3 bases from V and 5 bases from J, with 11 bases between. CDR3 coding DNA: TGCAGTGCTAGCCCAGGCATCCACGAGCAGTACTTC. Protein: CSASPGIHEQYF.

This clonotype was recorded at least ten times. The chain links TRBV4-3 to TRBJ2-7; 8 bases are a match to TRBD2. This CDR3 contains 15 residues. CDR1 LGHNA and CDR2 YSLEER come from the germline V gene. Unmatched junction bases numbered 8, after V lost 5 bases and J lost 2 bases. The CDR3 DNA is TGCGCCAGCAGCTCTAGAGCGGGAGCCGCCTACGAGCAGTACTTC. Translated: CASSSRAGAAYEQYF.

Details on this clonotype: Just one base apart from a much larger clone, this may be a read error. The genes are TRBV10-3 and TRBJ2-7; weak D call: TRBD2 (6 bases). Germline V gene lookup returns CDR1 ENHRY and CDR2 SYGVKD. The CDR3 sequence is 16 residues long. CDR3 protein: CAISESAGKSSYEQNF. In DNA, the CDR3 is TGTGCCATCAGTGAGTCGGCGGGAAAGAGCTCCTACGAGCAGAACTTC.

This clonotype was found many times. The chain uses TRBV5-5 and TRBJ2-1, with D possibly called TRBD1 or TRBD2 (5 bases each). The CDR3 is made up of 15 amino acids. Deletions cut 4 bases from V and 5 bases from J, with 16 bases between. Germline V CDR1 and CDR2: SGHKS, YYEKEE (reference sequence). DNA for the CDR3: TGTGCCAGCAGCAGATACGGGACGGATAACAATGAGCAGTTCTTC. Its protein is CASSRYGTDNNEQFF. Full variable domain (rest looked up from reference TRBV5-5 and TRBJ2-1): DAGVTQSPTHLIKTRGQQVTLRCSPISGHKSVSWYQQVLGQGPQFIFQYYEKEERGRGNFPDRFSARQFPNYSSELNVNALLLGDSALYLCASSRYGTDNNEQFFGPGTRLTVL.

There are a few counts of this clonotype. This chain joins TRBV28 and TRBJ2-5; D ambiguous. Deletions cut 10 bases from V and 0 bases from J, with 15 bases between. Germline V lookup: CDR1 MDHEN, CDR2 SYDVKM. CDR3 size: 14 residues. The CDR3 reads CAIGPPYHQETQYF. The CDR3 coding sequence is TGTGCCATTGGACCCCCTTACCACCAAGAGACCCAGTACTTC.

The chain couples TRBV10-3 to TRBJ1-2; 12 nucleotides line up with TRBD1. Germline lookup yields CDR1 ENHRY and CDR2 SYGVKD. J gave up 4 bases and V 5 bases, and 5 bases lay outside the gene matches. The CDR3 has 15 residues. The CDR3, as DNA: TGTGCCATCAGTTATGAGGGACAGGGGGCCTATGGCTACACCTTC. Residues: CAISYEGQGAYGYTF.

This clonotype occurred many times. The chain joins TRBV27 to TRBJ2-7; tentative D call: TRBD1 (5 bases). In germline, CDR1 is MNHEY, CDR2 SMNVEV (reference sequence). V lost 0 bases and J lost 2, with 11 bases in between. The CDR3 spans 15 residues. The CDR3 DNA is TGTGCCAGCAGTTTATCTGGCCAGGGCCCCTACGAGCAGTACTTC. It translates to CASSLSGQGPYEQYF.

This clonotype was seen many times. V and J are TRBV5-4 and TRBJ2-7, with a tentative D call TRBD2 (6 bases). From germline, CDR1 is SGHNT and CDR2 YYREEE (reference sequence). Trimming took 3 bases from V and 3 from J, leaving 7 bases between them. The CDR3 is made up of 12 amino acids. CDR3 in amino acids: CASSWDFYEQYF. CDR3 bases: TGTGCCAGCAGCTGGGACTTCTACGAGCAGTACTTC.

This clonotype was recorded many times. The rearrangement links TRBV9 to TRBJ2-1; TRBD1 might be the D (5 bases). The germline V gene encodes CDR1 SGDLS and CDR2 YYNGEE. The V and J ends lost 0 bases and 8 bases respectively, with 12 bases between them. The CDR3 has 14 residues. The CDR3 DNA reads TGTGCCAGCAGCGTAGCAGGGCACCCCGATGAGCAGTTCTTC. This encodes CASSVAGHPDEQFF.

This clonotype was counted many times. The genes are TRBV5-1 and TRBJ2-1; the D is unclear. The CDR3 loop spans 14 amino acids. Germline V CDR1 and CDR2: SGHRS, YFSETQ. V dropped 0 bases and J dropped 5 bases, with 9 bases sitting between them. The CDR3: CASSLESSNNEQFF. DNA of the CDR3: TGCGCCAGCAGCTTGGAGTCCAGTAACAATGAGCAGTTCTTC. Combining the CDR3 with reference TRBV5-1 and TRBJ2-1 gives the whole variable domain KAGVTQTPRYLIKTRGQQVTLSCSPISGHRSVSWYQQTPGQGLQFLFEYFSETQRNKGNFPGRFSGRQFSNSRSEMNVSTLELGDSALYLCASSLESSNNEQFFGPGTRLTVL.

This clonotype was observed at least ten times. For the CDR3, the DNA is TGTGCTAGTGGTTTGGGGGCCGGCGCTTCGAATGAGCAGTTCTTC. This codes for CASGLGAGASNEQFF. The rearrangement joins TRBV12-5 to TRBJ2-1, with D uncertain. V gave up 1 base and J gave up 7 bases, with 14 bases separating them. Germline CDR1 reads LGHNT; CDR2 reads FRNRAP. The CDR3 consists of 15 residues. The complete variable domain, with remaining parts taken from reference TRBV12-5 and TRBJ2-1, reads DARVTQTPRHKVTEMGQEVTMRCQPILGHNTVFWYRQTMMQGLELLAYFRNRAPLDDSGMPKDRFSAEMPDATLATLKIQPSEPRDSAVYFCASGLGAGASNEQFFGPGTRLTVL.

This clonotype was seen at least ten times. V usage is TRBV11-2 and J usage is TRBJ2-3, with D unclear. The CDR3 is made up of 11 amino acids. Per the germline V gene, CDR1 is SGHAT and CDR2 is FQNNGV. The V and J ends lost 4 bases and 5 bases respectively, with 4 bases between them. The CDR3 protein is CASSSLDTQYF. The CDR3 nucleotides are TGTGCCAGCAGCTCATTAGATACGCAGTATTTT.

About this clonotype: Being one base from a much bigger clone, this may be a read error. This rearrangement joins TRBV2 to TRBJ1-1; D is possibly TRBD1 (6 bases). This CDR3 region has 13 residues. Germline loops: CDR1 SNHLY, CDR2 FYNNEI. This chain's CDR3 is CASTYRENTEASF. The CDR3 nucleotides read TGTGCCAGCACGTACAGGGAGAACACTGAAGCTTCCTTT.